This passage covers 12 T cell receptor beta chains from one sample sequenced in a study of identical twins. TCRdb reanalysed the 5' RACE reads using MiXCR and keeps one entry per CDR3 protein. The sample lists nearly 900,000 distinct CDR3 sequences, more than 9% occurring once. The same data also contributed to another study, on yellow fever vaccine responses in identical twins.

Sequencing was carried out using PBMCs. The receptor set was obtained from a woman aged 18-35 years in good health.

The chain carries TRBV5-5 and TRBJ2-7; D unresolved. The V and J ends lost 4 bases and 0 bases respectively, with 8 bases between them. Germline V CDR1 and CDR2: SGHKS, YYEKEE (reference sequence). The CDR3 covers 13 residues. CDR3 in amino acids: CASSPYYSYEQYV. The CDR3 DNA sequence: TGTGCCAGCAGCCCGTATTACTCCTACGAGCAGTACGTC.

This clonotype has a count of ten or more. The chain links TRBV12-3 or TRBV12-4 to TRBJ2-5; 13 positions match TRBD2. The CDR3 sequence is 16 residues long. With V trimmed by 4 bases and J by 2 bases, 4 bases remained unmatched. The CDR3 spells CASSSGLAGVQETQYF. The CDR3, as DNA: TGTGCCAGCAGTTCCGGACTAGCGGGGGTACAAGAGACCCAGTACTTC.

Ten or more counts support this clonotype. The chain is built from TRBV4-1 and TRBJ2-1; 11 nucleotides line up with TRBD2. Germline-derived CDR1 and CDR2 are MGHRA and YSYEKL. The CDR3 is 17 amino acids. V lost 1 base to trimming and J lost 4 bases; unmatched junction nucleotides: 6. CDR3 sequence (DNA): TGCGCCAGCAGCCAAGGGGTAGCGGGGGGGCGATACAATGAGCAGTTCTTC. This codes for CASSQGVAGGRYNEQFF.

The gene calls are TRBV5-1 and TRBJ2-3; the D gene could be TRBD1 or TRBD2 (5 bases each). The CDR3 covers 15 residues. CDR1 and CDR2 (germline): SGHRS, YFSETQ. V lost 4 bases and J lost 4, with 16 bases in between. CDR3 in DNA: TGCGCCAGCAGCGGTGGGGGAAGTTCCTCAGATACGCAGTATTTT. This gives the protein CASSGGGSSSDTQYF.

This clonotype was seen only a few times. The rearrangement joins TRBV12-3 or TRBV12-4 to TRBJ2-1, with TRBD1 matching over 11 bases. The CDR3 runs 16 residues. The junction had 7 bases not matched to a gene; V was cut back by 1 base and J by 8 bases. CDR3 sequence (DNA): TGTGCCAGCAGTTTAGTCCCGGGACAGGGGGTTTATGAGCAGTTCTTC. It translates to CASSLVPGQGVYEQFF.

This clonotype appeared a few times. CDR3 nucleotides: TGCAGCGTTGAAGGGGACAGGGTCGAGCAGTACTTC. Protein product: CSVEGDRVEQYF. V gene TRBV29-1 combines with J gene TRBJ2-7; 9 bases align to TRBD1. The CDR3 totals 12 residues. Per the germline V gene, CDR1 is SQVTM and CDR2 is ANQGSEA. V lost 1 base to trimming and J lost 6 bases; unmatched junction nucleotides: 1.

This chain uses TRBV9 with TRBJ2-2; 10 bases agree with TRBD2. The V gene's germline CDR1 is SGDLS and CDR2 YYNGEE. With V trimmed by 4 bases and J by 6 bases, 6 bases remained unmatched. CDR3 length: 15 amino acids. The CDR3 region is CASSRSGRAPGELFF. CDR3 nucleotide sequence: TGTGCCAGCAGCAGAAGCGGGAGGGCCCCCGGGGAGCTGTTTTTT.

The sample holds many counts of this clonotype. The chain employs TRBV5-5 and TRBJ2-7, with D perhaps being TRBD1 or TRBD2 (5 bases each). Deletions cut 2 bases from V and 0 bases from J, with 9 bases between. Germline values: CDR1 SGHKS, CDR2 YYEKEE (reference sequence). CDR3 length equals 14 residues. The CDR3 DNA follows: TGTGCCAGCAGCTTAGGGACGGCCTCCTACGAGCAGTACTTC. Amino acids: CASSLGTASYEQYF.

This clonotype was detected many times. V is TRBV6-5 and J is TRBJ1-2; TRBD1 agrees at 9 bases. Germline-derived CDR1 and CDR2 are MNHEY and SVGAGI. The J segment lost 5 bases and the V segment lost 4 bases, leaving 5 bases of the junction unmatched. The CDR3 extends over 14 amino acids. Here the CDR3 reads CASSSGTGIYGYTF. CDR3 sequence (DNA): TGTGCCAGCAGTTCCGGGACAGGGATATATGGCTACACCTTC.

This clonotype was recorded a few times. Written as DNA, the CDR3 is TGTGCCAGCAGCCCCTACGGTACGACATACGAGCAGTACTTC. Its translation: CASSPYGTTYEQYF. The chain joins TRBV5-5 to TRBJ2-7; D call uncertain. This CDR3 contains 14 residues. Germline V gene sequence: CDR1 SGHKS, CDR2 YYEKEE (reference sequence). The V gene lost 4 bases and the J gene lost 4 bases, with 15 bases spanning the gap. The full variable domain, rest sourced from reference TRBV5-5 and TRBJ2-7, is DAGVTQSPTHLIKTRGQQVTLRCSPISGHKSVSWYQQVLGQGPQFIFQYYEKEERGRGNFPDRFSARQFPNYSSELNVNALLLGDSALYLCASSPYGTTYEQYFGPGTRLTVT.

This clonotype was detected only a few times. The chain combines TRBV5-1 with TRBJ2-1; D may match TRBD1 or TRBD2 (5 bases each). The CDR3 covers 17 residues. CDR1 is SGHRS, CDR2 YFSETQ, per germline. V lost 4 bases and J 0 bases, leaving 17 bases between the germline ends. The CDR3 DNA follows: TGCGCCAGCAGCCAACGGGGCATAATTAGCTCCTACAATGAGCAGTTCTTC. Translation gives CASSQRGIISSYNEQFF.

This clonotype has just a few counts. The gene calls are TRBV6-1 and TRBJ1-6, with D tentatively TRBD1 (5 bases). V was trimmed by 6 bases and J by 9 bases, leaving 18 bases between them. The CDR3 sequence is 15 residues long. Germline V gene sequence: CDR1 MNHNS, CDR2 SASEGT. The CDR3 protein is CASSRLGPTPSPLHF. DNA of the CDR3: TGTGCCAGCAGCCGGCTGGGGCCCACGCCTTCACCCCTCCACTTT.